These T cell receptor beta chains were read from a single sample in a study of cytomegalovirus exposure and HLA in healthy donors. Profiled with immunoSEQ multiplex PCR; TCRdb holds only in-frame clones, not every one. The sample carries approximately 130,000 clones, roughly 79% recorded once. Sequencing was carried out using PBMCs. These receptors all come from a woman in her forties or fifties in good health and CMV-seronegative. Each CDR3 is given with its conserved first and last residue. Clone size is given for some rows only: seen once, a few or many times, or a class if the clone is expanded.

>-|TRBJ1-2|TRBV29-1
CSVDLQGPGGYTF
>once|TRBJ2-7|TRBV5-1
CASSLAGLGSYEQYF
>-|TRBJ1-1|TRBV28
CASQLRTEAFF
>-|TRBJ1-3|TRBV19
CASSHGAGNTIYF
>-|TRBJ2-3|TRBV5-8
CASTDSGRPQNTQYF
>-|TRBJ2-5|TRBV19
CASSIIWGGQTETQYF
>-|TRBJ1-1|TRBV14
CASSQAGRGPFTEAFF
>few|TRBJ2-7|TRBV7-6
CASSFNSYEQYF
>-|TRBJ2-3|TRBV7-2
CASSHGTSGTWGTDTQYF
>few|TRBJ2-7|TRBV10-3
CAIAGTSGRGHEQYF
>-|TRBJ1-1|TRBV18
CASSPAEGEAFF
>-|TRBJ2-5|TRBV7-8
CASSEGTSGRVETQYF
>-|TRBJ1-5|TRBV15
CATSSQGQGNQPQHF
>-|TRBJ2-7|TRBV19
CASSVGGQLTYEQYF
>-|TRBJ2-1|TRBV14
CASSQEARPDYFYNEQFF
>-|TRBJ1-1|TRBV4-3
CASSRRGATEAFF
>-|TRBJ2-3|TRBV2
CASTGLVSDTQYF
>-|TRBJ2-1|TRBV2
CAITGTGPYNEQFF
>-|TRBJ2-1|TRBV19
CASSIASSSYNEQFF
>few|TRBJ2-7|TRBV5-4
CASSSGRTSGSPKGEYF
>-|TRBJ1-4|TRBV2
CAGGTGSFSSTNEKLFF
>-|TRBJ1-5|TRBV25-1
CASSESGGQSNQPQHF
>once|TRBJ1-1|TRBV7-8
CASSLRGGIPGAFF
>-|TRBJ2-7|TRBV4-1
CASSQDSGRAYEQYF
>-|TRBJ2-5|TRBV18
CASSPRTGLAETQYF
>-|TRBJ2-7|TRBV7-7
CASSKGQVYEQYF